The present entry profiles one T cell receptor beta chain with its context. Its antigen remains undetermined. Base-call qualities are not available, and no considerably larger clone is one nucleotide away. Spanning cysteine to phenylalanine, the CDR3 consists of 15 amino acids. The read is trimmed to its CDR3 DNA, 45 bases read in frame from base 1. V and J are truncated by 0 bases and 5 bases respectively, leaving an intervening sequence of 11 bases. From the germline V gene, CDR1 is SGHRS and CDR2 is YFSETQ. What the treatment or condition label conveys for this sample: 19 received Ad26.COV2.S at low or high dose, single or two shots; roughly five received placebo; per-sample allocation not given. For vaccine and placebo recipients, repertoires were sequenced using samples collected on day 63 after the first injection. Between 29 July and 7 August 2020, Cohort 1b enrolled 20 to 30 adults aged 18-55 years at one site in Boston, USA. Ad26.COV2.S consisted of a replication-incompetent adenovirus type 26 vector by which a prefusion-stabilized SARS-CoV-2 spike protein from the original Wuhan strain was expressed.

This sample was included in a study of Ad26.COV2.S vaccination and SARS-CoV-2 variants (dated by TCRdb to about 2021). With respect to the entire study: Vaccine-arm donors came from COV1001, a multicentre, randomized, double-blind, placebo-controlled phase I-IIa trial of Ad26.COV2.S in healthy adults. Ad26.COV2.S was given intramuscularly at 5x10^10 or 1x10^11 viral particles, as a single shot or as two shots 56 days apart. TCRbeta repertoire sequencing was used to assess the specificity and breadth of SARS-CoV-2-reactive T cell receptors after Ad26.COV2.S vaccination. A total of roughly 32 samples were included in the TCR-sequenced set, comprising roughly 19 Ad26.COV2.S vaccine recipients, 5 placebo recipients and 8 SARS-CoV-2 convalescent individuals. Trial participants were randomized into five groups of five: low-dose or high-dose Ad26.COV2.S given once or twice, or placebo on both occasions. Investigators did not know the trial group allocation while performing experiments and assessing outcomes.

Results and caveats for the whole study, not just this receptor: After vaccination, spike-specific CD8+ and CD4+ T cell responses were reported to show substantial breadth. Compared with placebo recipients, Ad26.COV2.S recipients showed higher spike-specific TCR breadth (P = 0.0014). The authors noted that the TCR breadth and depth analyses may have underestimated total T cell responses. The study was not powered for comparison of responses between vaccine doses or regimens. Vaccine and placebo recipients had comparable non-spike TCR breadth, which fits with the vaccine containing only spike.

The immunoSEQ Assay was the method used to sequence TCRbeta CDR3 regions. After extraction, genomic DNA underwent amplification by bias-controlled multiplex PCR, followed by high-throughput sequencing. On the study's bioinformatics: To quantify the absolute abundance of each unique TCRbeta CDR3 region, sequences were collapsed and filtered. T cell fraction was estimated by normalizing TCRbeta template counts to usable DNA, which was measured by amplifying reference genes present in all nucleated cells. Repertoire TCRs were annotated as SARS-CoV-2-specific by exact matching of V gene, CDR3 amino acid sequence and J gene to a known reactive TCR set. The reference SARS-CoV-2 TCR set was obtained from MIRA and was filtered for enrichment in COVID-19-positive ImmuneCODE repertoires, whereby public or cross-reactive TCRs were removed. Using the MIRA antigens, annotated TCRs were further analysed by specific ORF or by position within an ORF. Depth was the summed frequency of annotated unique rearrangements, while breadth was defined as annotated unique rearrangements over total unique productive rearrangements. Two-sided Wilcoxon rank-sum tests were used to compare TCR breadth between groups. Entries here come from immuneACCESS through TCRdb and include only in-frame sequences with V and J called. Some clones fail to appear in such tables; in the studies checked, an unresolved V gene covers under half of the shortfall, and the cause of the remainder is unknown. V and J calls and clone size are as listed in that table; D and trimming were resolved from the DNA. The sample contains some 340,000 clones, approximately 80% of them found a single time. Approximately 2% of the sample lies in the top ten.

This clonotype originated in a person between 18 and 65 years old who received the Ad26.COV2.S COVID-19 vaccine or a placebo. Source: peripheral blood, taken in a trial of Ad26.COV2.S vaccine versus placebo. The V and J segments used are TRBV5-1 and TRBJ2-2; TRBD1 might be the D gene, on 6 matching bases. The bases read TGCGCCAGCAGCTTGGGTACAGGGTCTACCGGGGAGCTGTTTTTT. This yields the protein CASSLGTGSTGELFF.